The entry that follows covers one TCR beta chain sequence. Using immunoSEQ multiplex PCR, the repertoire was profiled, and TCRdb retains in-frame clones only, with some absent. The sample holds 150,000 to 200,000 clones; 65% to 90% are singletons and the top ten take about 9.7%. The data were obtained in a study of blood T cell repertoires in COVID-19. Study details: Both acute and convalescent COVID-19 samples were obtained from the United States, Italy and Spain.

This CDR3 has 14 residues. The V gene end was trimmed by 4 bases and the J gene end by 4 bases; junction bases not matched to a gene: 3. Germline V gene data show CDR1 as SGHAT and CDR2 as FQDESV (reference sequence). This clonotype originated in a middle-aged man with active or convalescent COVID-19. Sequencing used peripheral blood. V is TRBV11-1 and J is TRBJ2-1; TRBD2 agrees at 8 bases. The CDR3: CASSSGLAYNEQFF. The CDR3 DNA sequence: TGTGCCAGCAGCTCCGGACTAGCTTACAATGAGCAGTTCTTC. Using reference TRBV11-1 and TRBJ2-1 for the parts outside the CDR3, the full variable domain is EAEVAQSPRYKITEKSQAVAFWCDPISGHATLYWYRQILGQGPELLVQFQDESVVDDSQLPKDRFSAERLKGVDSTLKIQPAELGDSAMYLCASSSGLAYNEQFFGPGTRLTVL.